Each of the 32 T cell receptor beta chains below was sequenced from the same sample in a study of shared clonotypes between healthy human individuals. TCRdb's copy holds only in-frame clones and misses some; the assay was immunoSEQ multiplex PCR. Of hundreds of thousands of clones listed, roughly 72% were seen once; the top ten hold 1.5% to 2%. Sequenced input: memory CD4+ T cells sorted from blood. The subset denotes: CD45RA-negative fraction. These receptors all stem from a woman in her twenties or thirties in good health.

This clone was observed a handful of times. The CDR3 spells CASTARALHF. CDR3 coding DNA: TGTGCCAGCACCGCGAGGGCCCTCCACTTT. The chain employs TRBV27 and TRBJ1-6; unclear D gene. Germline V lookup: CDR1 MNHEY, CDR2 SMNVEV (reference sequence). The germline V and J ends were trimmed by 7 bases and 14 bases, with 9 bases remaining between them. The CDR3 loop spans 10 amino acids.

The V and J genes are TRBV30 and TRBJ1-1, with 7 bases fitting TRBD1. With 3 bases clipped from V and 4 bases from J, the junction kept 5 bases outside the gene matches. The germline V gene has CDR1 GTSNPN and CDR2 SVGIG (reference sequence). This CDR3 region has 13 residues. The CDR3 DNA reads TGTGCCTGGAGAGGACAGGTTGGCACTGAAGCTTTCTTT. This gives the protein CAWRGQVGTEAFF. The whole variable domain, remainder taken from reference TRBV30 and TRBJ1-1, is SQTIHQWPATLVQPVGSPLSLECTVEGTSNPNLYWYRQAAGRGLQLLFYSVGIGQISSEVPQNLSASRPQDRQFILSSKKLLLSDSGFYLCAWRGQVGTEAFFGQGTRLTVV.

The rearrangement links TRBV27 to TRBJ2-1, with D unresolved. Germline CDR1 reads MNHEY; CDR2 reads SMNVEV (reference sequence). V lost 6 bases to trimming and J lost 3 bases, with 15 bases between them. CDR3 length equals 15 residues. The CDR3 reads CASRPDLALYNEQFF. CDR3 in DNA: TGTGCCAGCAGACCGGACCTCGCCCTCTACAATGAGCAGTTCTTC.

The V and J genes are TRBV5-1 and TRBJ2-3; D is ambiguous. CDR3 size: 15 residues. Germline-derived CDR1 and CDR2 are SGHRS and YFSETQ. V was trimmed by 0 bases and J by 0 bases, leaving 8 bases between them. CDR3 sequence (DNA): TGCGCCAGCAGCTTGGGGTTAACTAGCACAGATACGCAGTATTTT. It translates to CASSLGLTSTDTQYF.

The chain links TRBV19 to TRBJ2-5; 11 bases are a match to TRBD2. CDR3 length equals 17 residues. Germline CDR1 reads LNHDA; CDR2 reads SQIVND (reference sequence). The V gene end was trimmed by 4 bases and the J gene end by 4 bases; junction bases not matched to a gene: 11. The CDR3 region has the DNA TGTGCCAGTAGTAGCACGACCGGGACTAGCGGCCGAGAGACCCAGTACTTC. Encoded protein: CASSSTTGTSGRETQYF.

V and J are TRBV7-2 and TRBJ1-1, with D possibly TRBD1 on 5 matching bases. Trimming stripped 6 bases from V and 0 bases from J, with 14 bases between. CDR3 size: 15 residues. In germline, CDR1 is SGHTA, CDR2 FQGNSA. Written as DNA, the CDR3 is TGTGCCAGCAGATACACGGGACCGATGAACACTGAAGCTTTCTTT. Protein sequence: CASRYTGPMNTEAFF.

This clone was picked up a small number of times. This chain uses TRBV7-8 with TRBJ2-7; possible D gene TRBD1, 5 bases. V was trimmed by 2 bases and J by 0 bases, leaving 8 bases between them. This CDR3 is built from 14 residues. Germline V gene lookup returns CDR1 SGHVS and CDR2 FQNEAQ. The CDR3 DNA reads TGTGCCAGCAGCTTACAGGGAACCTCCTACGAGCAGTACTTC. Encoded protein: CASSLQGTSYEQYF.

Many counts were recorded for this clone. V gene TRBV15 combines with J gene TRBJ2-7; 9 bases align to TRBD1. This CDR3 is 14 amino acids long. Germline V gene sequence: CDR1 LNHNV, CDR2 YYDKDF (reference sequence). The V segment lost 4 bases and the J segment 5 bases; nucleotides outside the gene matches: 6. The CDR3, as DNA: TGTGCCACCAGCAAAGGACAGGGGTCGAACGAGCAGTACTTC. This sequence encodes CATSKGQGSNEQYF.

The rearrangement uses TRBV29-1 and TRBJ2-7, with 7 bases lining up with TRBD1. Germline V gives CDR1 SQVTM, CDR2 ANQGSEA. The V and J ends lost 4 bases and 3 bases, in that order; junction bases with no gene match: 6. The CDR3 has 13 amino acids. CDR3 DNA sequence: TGCAGCGTTGGGACAGGACCCCTCTACGAGCAGTACTTC. It encodes CSVGTGPLYEQYF.

The rearrangement joins TRBV30 to TRBJ2-5; perhaps TRBD2 as D (5 bases). Trimming shortened V by 5 bases and J by 4 bases, and 14 bases separated the two germline ends. The length of the CDR3 is 13 residues. In germline, CDR1 is GTSNPN, CDR2 SVGIG (reference sequence). For the CDR3, the DNA is TGTGCCTGGTCGGGATTCTTGGGAGAGACCCAGTACTTC. This translates into CAWSGFLGETQYF.

CDR3 nucleotide sequence: TGTGCCAGCAGCTCGGGACTAAACTACGAGCAGTACTTC. This gives the protein CASSSGLNYEQYF. The chain joins TRBV6-6 to TRBJ2-7, with 7 bases fitting TRBD2. The germline CDR1 and CDR2 sequences are MNHNY and SVGAGI (reference sequence). Unmatched junction bases numbered 5, after V lost 6 bases and J lost 3 bases. There are 13 residues in the CDR3.

This clone was counted a few times. The chain joins TRBV18 to TRBJ2-7; D unclear. The CDR3 has 13 residues. The V gene's germline CDR1 is KGHSH and CDR2 LQKENI. V was trimmed by 3 bases and J by 5 bases, leaving 11 bases between them. CDR3 loop: CASSPDQNHEQYF. The DNA for the CDR3 is TGTGCCAGCTCACCGGATCAAAACCACGAGCAGTACTTC.

The chain carries TRBV10-3 and TRBJ2-3; D gene uncertain. The germline V gene encodes CDR1 ENHRY and CDR2 SYGVKD. This CDR3 comprises 14 residues. Trimming pared 5 bases from V and 1 base from J, leaving 10 bases between. In nucleotides, the CDR3 is TGTGCCATCAGTAGAGGTGGGGGCACAGATACGCAGTATTTT. Protein product: CAISRGGGTDTQYF.

V and J are TRBV28 and TRBJ2-7; D uncertain. This CDR3 is built from 13 residues. The V gene's germline CDR1 is MDHEN and CDR2 SYDVKM. V shed 7 bases and J shed 7 bases, with 17 bases lying between them. This CDR3 is CASKLAVVSEQYF. The CDR3 DNA reads TGTGCCAGCAAGTTGGCAGTCGTAAGTGAGCAGTACTTC.

The J gene is TRBJ2-2, the V gene TRBV4-2, with 8 bases that match TRBD2. CDR1 LGHNA and CDR2 YNFKEQ come from the germline V gene. The CDR3 contains 18 residues. The V gene end was trimmed by 4 bases and the J gene end by 2 bases; junction bases not matched to a gene: 12. The CDR3 sequence is CASSLFAMGLGNTGELFF. DNA for the CDR3: TGTGCCAGCAGCCTTTTCGCGATGGGACTAGGAAACACCGGGGAGCTGTTTTTT.

The chain couples TRBV7-9 to TRBJ1-5; D is unclear. V lost 5 bases, J lost 2 bases, and 19 bases lay in between. The CDR3 has 17 residues. Germline V gene data show CDR1 as SEHNR and CDR2 as FQNEAQ (reference sequence). CDR3 DNA sequence: TGTGCCAGCAGCCACCCTCCAGGAACTTCGGGCAATCAGCCCCAGCATTTT. Residues: CASSHPPGTSGNQPQHF.

The rearrangement joins TRBV27 to TRBJ2-5, with D hard to call. Germline V gene data show CDR1 as MNHEY and CDR2 as SMNVEV (reference sequence). The CDR3 consists of 13 residues. V gave up 2 bases and J gave up 1 base, with 5 bases separating them. CDR3 protein: CASSLKVQETQYF. CDR3 bases: TGTGCCAGCAGTTTAAAGGTCCAAGAGACCCAGTACTTC.

Comment on this clone: A clone one base away is much larger, so this may be a read error. This sequence joins TRBV7-6 and TRBJ1-5; D uncertain. The CDR3 length is 13 residues. Between the trimmed V and J ends, which lost 5 bases and 0 bases, there was a span of 5 bases. Germline CDR1 and CDR2: SGHVS and FNYEAQ. The CDR3 loop reads CASSPDSNQPQHF. The CDR3, as DNA: TGTGCCAGCAGCCCCGATAGCAATCAGCCCCAGCATTTT.

A remark on this clone: With only one base between it and a far larger clone, this is likely a read error. This chain connects TRBV11-3 to TRBJ1-1; possibly TRBD1 for D (5 bases). The ends were cut back, 2 bases at V and 1 base at J, with 8 bases in the middle. CDR3 length: 14 amino acids. Germline V CDR1 and CDR2: SGHNT, YENEEA. The CDR3 spells CASSLQGANTEAFF. CDR3 nucleotide sequence: TGTGCCAGCAGCTTACAGGGCGCGAACACTGAAGCTTTCTTT. The full variable domain, with the rest looked up from reference TRBV11-3 and TRBJ1-1, is EAGVVQSPRYKIIEKKQPVAFWCNPISGHNTLYWYLQNLGQGPELLIRYENEEAVDDSQLPKDRFSAERLKGVDSTLKIQPAELGDSAVYLCASSLQGANTEAFFGQGTRLTVV.

The chain links TRBV7-6 to TRBJ2-3, with 13 bases fitting TRBD2. CDR1 SGHVS and CDR2 FNYEAQ come from the germline V gene. This CDR3 contains 16 residues. J gave up 4 bases and V 5 bases, and 6 bases lay outside the gene matches. The CDR3 DNA is TGTGCCAGCAGCCCGCGACTAGCGGGAGGAGCAGATACGCAGTATTTT. Amino acid sequence: CASSPRLAGGADTQYF.

This rearrangement joins TRBV10-3 to TRBJ1-2; D unresolved. CDR3 size: 14 residues. The germline gives CDR1 ENHRY, CDR2 SYGVKD. Trimming took 5 bases from V and 4 from J, leaving 14 bases between them. This CDR3 reads CAISHEVAGYGYTF. Here the CDR3 DNA reads TGTGCCATCAGTCACGAAGTGGCGGGCTATGGCTACACCTTC.

The chain has TRBV20-1 and TRBJ2-7, with D perhaps matching TRBD1 or TRBD2 (6 bases each). The CDR3 covers 11 residues. From germline, CDR1 is DFQATT and CDR2 SNEGSKA (reference sequence). Deletions cut 2 bases from V and 5 bases from J, with 7 bases between. Here the CDR3 reads CSARRGDEQYF. The CDR3 DNA reads TGCAGTGCTAGAAGGGGGGACGAGCAGTACTTC.

The V gene is TRBV4-1, the J gene TRBJ2-1; TRBD2 matches 10 bases. The CDR3 is 16 amino acids. CDR1 is MGHRA and CDR2 is YSYEKL in the germline V gene. With 4 bases clipped from V and 6 bases from J, the junction kept 9 bases outside the gene matches. CDR3 in amino acids: CASSRLGLATGNEQFF. The CDR3 DNA sequence: TGCGCCAGCAGCCGACTGGGACTAGCGACGGGCAATGAGCAGTTCTTC.

Here the CDR3 DNA reads TGTGCCAGCAAGAATATTCAGAGTCATAGCAATCAGCCCCAGCATTTT. Its protein product is CASKNIQSHSNQPQHF. This chain connects TRBV28 to TRBJ1-5; D is uncertain. Trimming cost V 7 bases and J 0 bases, with 16 bases left between them. CDR1 MDHEN and CDR2 SYDVKM come from the germline V gene. This CDR3 comprises 16 residues.

The V and J genes are TRBV28 and TRBJ2-7, with D possibly TRBD1 on 6 matching bases. Between the trimmed V and J ends, which lost 8 bases and 4 bases, there was a span of 9 bases. This CDR3 comprises 11 residues. CDR1 is MDHEN and CDR2 is SYDVKM in the germline V gene. CDR3 in DNA: TGTGCCAGCGTTGGACAGTACGAGCAGTACTTC. Translating it yields CASVGQYEQYF.

The CDR3 spells CASSITAGASLGETQYF. The DNA of the CDR3 is TGTGCCAGTAGTATCACTGCGGGAGCCAGTTTAGGAGAGACCCAGTACTTC. The chain employs TRBV19 and TRBJ2-5; 7 bases align to TRBD2. Germline V CDR1 and CDR2: LNHDA, SQIVND (reference sequence). This CDR3 is built from 17 residues. Trimming took 3 bases from V and 4 from J; bases not matched to a gene: 14.

The chain combines TRBV5-1 with TRBJ2-7; 11 bases map to TRBD2. The trim removed 1 base at V and 5 bases at J, leaving 17 bases unmatched. The CDR3 is 19 amino acids. Germline V gives CDR1 SGHRS, CDR2 YFSETQ. The CDR3 sequence is CASSLRVISGRALVDEQYF. The CDR3 DNA is TGCGCCAGCAGCTTGAGAGTCATTAGCGGGAGGGCCTTGGTCGACGAGCAGTACTTC.

The chain carries TRBV7-7 and TRBJ2-1; tentative D call: TRBD2 (5 bases). Per the germline V gene, CDR1 is SSHAT and CDR2 is FNYEAQ (reference sequence). The length of the CDR3 is 13 residues. V lost 5 bases and J lost 7, with 12 bases in between. The CDR3 reads CASSNPPGNEQFF. CDR3 bases: TGTGCCAGCAGCAATCCACCGGGGAATGAGCAGTTCTTC.

The rearrangement links TRBV29-1 to TRBJ2-1; 7 nucleotides match TRBD1. Per germline, CDR1 SQVTM and CDR2 ANQGSEA. J lost 7 bases, V lost 8 bases, and 14 bases had no gene match. The CDR3 consists of 14 residues. CDR3 protein: CSSIVKSGGNEQFF. DNA of the CDR3: TGCAGCTCAATCGTGAAGTCAGGGGGAAATGAGCAGTTCTTC.

This clone was picked up a small number of times. The chain couples TRBV28 to TRBJ1-5, with 9 nucleotides matching TRBD1. The germline CDR1 and CDR2 sequences are MDHEN and SYDVKM. The CDR3 runs to 15 residues. With V trimmed by 6 bases and J by 2 bases, 5 bases remained unmatched. The chain's CDR3 is CASRPQGARNQPQHF. The CDR3 DNA follows: TGTGCCAGCAGGCCACAGGGGGCCCGCAATCAGCCCCAGCATTTT. Complete variable domain (other parts from reference TRBV28 and TRBJ1-5): DVKVTQSSRYLVKRTGEKVFLECVQDMDHENMFWYRQDPGLGLRLIYFSYDVKMKEKGDIPEGYSVSREKKERFSLILESASTNQTSMYLCASRPQGARNQPQHFGDGTRLSIL.

The chain recombines TRBV19 with TRBJ2-1, with D perhaps TRBD1 (5 bases). Trimming pared 5 bases from V and 7 bases from J, leaving 12 bases between. The CDR3 contains 13 residues. Germline V lookup: CDR1 LNHDA, CDR2 SQIVND (reference sequence). CDR3 sequence reads: CASSPGLYNEQFF. CDR3 DNA sequence: TGTGCCAGTAGTCCAGGGTTGTATAATGAGCAGTTCTTC.

The table lists this clone with a few counts. The V call is TRBV5-1, the J call TRBJ1-2; tentative D call: TRBD1 (5 bases). Per germline, CDR1 SGHRS and CDR2 YFSETQ. The CDR3 loop spans 15 amino acids. Trimming stripped 0 bases from V and 4 bases from J, with 13 bases between. CDR3 protein: CASSLGMTVFYGYTF. Here the CDR3 DNA reads TGCGCCAGCAGCTTGGGGATGACAGTGTTCTATGGCTACACCTTC.